This T cell receptor (beta chain) appears in the sequencing data of a study of PD-1 blockade in classical Hodgkin lymphoma. The CDR3 sequence is 13 residues long. Germline loops: CDR1 MNHEY, CDR2 SVGAGI. Trimming removed 3 bases at V and 8 bases at J, with 10 bases between. The time point: cycle 4 day 1 (C4D1), after 5 to 7 weeks of nivolumab. Every patient experienced relapse after autologous stem cell transplantation, and brentuximab vedotin exposure varied. Only a few counts were recorded for this clone. Sequenced by immunoSEQ multiplex PCR; TCRdb stores in-frame clones only, minus some. Of fewer than 9,000 clones listed, about 84% are singletons.

The rearrangement links TRBV6-5 to TRBJ1-4; D ambiguous. The receptor comes from a human donor with classical Hodgkin lymphoma. This specimen was peripheral blood mononuclear cells (PBMCs), taken before the fourth cycle of nivolumab. The DNA for the CDR3 is TGTGCCAGCAGTTATCTGGACGGAGAAAAACTGTTTTTT. Its translation: CASSYLDGEKLFF.